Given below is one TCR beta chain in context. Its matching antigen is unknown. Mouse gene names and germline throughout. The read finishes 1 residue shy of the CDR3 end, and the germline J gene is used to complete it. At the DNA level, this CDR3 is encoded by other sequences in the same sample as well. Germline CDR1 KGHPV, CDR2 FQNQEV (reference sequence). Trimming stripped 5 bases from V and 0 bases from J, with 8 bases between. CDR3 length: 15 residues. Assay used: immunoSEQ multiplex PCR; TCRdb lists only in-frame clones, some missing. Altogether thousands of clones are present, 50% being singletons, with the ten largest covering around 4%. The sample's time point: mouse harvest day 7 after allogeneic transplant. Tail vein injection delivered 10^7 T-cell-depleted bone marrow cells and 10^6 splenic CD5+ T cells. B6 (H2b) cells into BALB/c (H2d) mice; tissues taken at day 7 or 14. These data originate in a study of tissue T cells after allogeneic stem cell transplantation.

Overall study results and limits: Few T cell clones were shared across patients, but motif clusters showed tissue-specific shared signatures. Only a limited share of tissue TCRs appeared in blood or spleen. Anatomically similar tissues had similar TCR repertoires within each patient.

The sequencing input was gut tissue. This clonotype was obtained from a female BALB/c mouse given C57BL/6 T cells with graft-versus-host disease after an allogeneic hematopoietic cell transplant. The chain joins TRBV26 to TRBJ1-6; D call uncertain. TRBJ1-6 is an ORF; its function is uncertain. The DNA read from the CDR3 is TGTGCCAGCAGTTTGACCAATTCCTATAATTCGCCCCTCTAC. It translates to CASSLTNSYNSPLY. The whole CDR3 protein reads CASSLTNSYNSPLYF.